These T cell receptor beta chains were read from a single sample in a study of blood T cells in healthy people across ages. TCRdb re-called the 5' RACE reads through MiXCR, storing one row per CDR3 protein. The table shows roughly 800,000 distinct CDR3 sequences, with 20% to 30% occurring only once. In addition, the sample was reused for a study of T cells of mothers and their children.

The specimen was blood. The receptors here all came from a boy between 10 and 17 years old in good health. Each CDR3 is given with its conserved first and last residue. D genes are given only for firm matches. For some rows the clone size is stated as once, few or many, or as a class when expanded; others skip it.

J	V	D	size	CDR3	DNA
TRBJ1-4	TRBV30	-	few	CAIQGRKEKLFF	TGTGCCATTCAGGGACGAAAAGAAAAACTGTTTTTT
TRBJ2-3	TRBV7-8	TRBD2	-	CASSLEASGSTDTQYF	TGTGCCAGCAGCTTAGAGGCTAGCGGGAGCACAGATACGCAGTATTTT
TRBJ1-2	TRBV20-1	-	-	CSAREGLGTF	TGCAGTGCTAGAGAAGGTTTAGGCACCTTC
TRBJ1-1	TRBV10-3	TRBD1	-	CAISEWDSTNTEAFF	TGTGCCATCAGTGAGTGGGACAGCACTAACACTGAAGCTTTCTTT
TRBJ2-2	TRBV15	-	-	CATSPRETGELFF	TGTGCCACCTCGCCGAGGGAGACCGGGGAGCTGTTTTTT
TRBJ2-1	TRBV20-1	-	-	CSAGGGYRNNEQFF	TGCAGTGCCGGGGGCGGTTATAGGAACAATGAGCAGTTCTTC
TRBJ2-2	TRBV2	-	-	CASSFRGLNTGELFF	TGTGCCAGCAGTTTTCGGGGACTGAACACCGGGGAGCTGTTTTTT
TRBJ2-7	TRBV12-3/TRBV12-4	-	-	CASSLSSSEQYF	TGTGCCAGCAGTTTAAGCTCGTCCGAGCAGTACTTC
TRBJ2-5	TRBV3-1	TRBD2	-	CASSPERGGRKETQYF	TGTGCCAGCAGTCCCGAGCGGGGGGGCCGGAAAGAGACCCAGTACTTC
TRBJ2-2	TRBV12-3/TRBV12-4	TRBD1	few	CASRLGQVTGGLFF	TGTGCCAGCAGGCTGGGACAGGTCACCGGGGGGCTGTTTTTT
TRBJ1-2	TRBV28	TRBD1	few	CASSLLQGATYYSYTF	TGTGCCAGCAGCCTCCTTCAGGGGGCGACGTACTATAGCTACACCTTC
TRBJ2-1	TRBV9	TRBD2	-	CACSPSGGAYEQFF	TGTGCCTGCAGCCCTAGCGGGGGGGCCTATGAGCAGTTCTTC
TRBJ2-3	TRBV30	TRBD1	-	CAWSIQGNTQYF	TGTGCCTGGAGTATACAGGGGAATACGCAGTATTTT
TRBJ2-7	TRBV9	-	-	CASSVGPGSNYEQYF	TGTGCCAGCAGCGTAGGCCCTGGGTCCAACTACGAGCAGTACTTC
TRBJ2-5	TRBV14	-	-	CASSQEWETQYF	TGTGCCAGCAGCCAAGAATGGGAGACCCAGTACTTC
TRBJ2-5	TRBV9	-	few	CASSVLEGQETQYF	TGTGCCAGCAGCGTACTCGAGGGGCAAGAGACCCAGTACTTC
TRBJ2-7	TRBV28	-	-	CASSLRTGTYEQYF	TGTGCCAGCAGTTTGCGGACTGGAACCTACGAGCAGTACTTC
TRBJ1-1	TRBV29-1	-	-	CSVGQPNTEAFF	TGCAGCGTCGGGCAGCCGAACACTGAAGCTTTCTTT
TRBJ2-3	TRBV2	-	-	CASRPLGTSTDTQYF	TGTGCCAGCAGACCCTTAGGGACTAGCACAGATACGCAGTATTTT
TRBJ1-2	TRBV13	-	-	CASSLGVQGTF	TGTGCCAGCAGCTTAGGCGTCCAAGGGACCTTC
TRBJ2-2	TRBV12-3/TRBV12-4	TRBD1	-	CASSPDRADTGELFF	TGTGCCAGCAGTCCTGACAGGGCGGACACCGGGGAGCTGTTTTTT
TRBJ1-2	TRBV12-3/TRBV12-4	-	few	CASRSTGANYGYTF	TGTGCCAGCAGGTCCACAGGAGCTAACTATGGCTACACCTTC
TRBJ2-1	TRBV28	TRBD2	-	CASSSAGNSYNEQFF	TGTGCCAGCAGTTCAGCGGGGAACTCCTACAATGAGCAGTTCTTC
TRBJ2-4	TRBV20-1	-	-	CSAREQGNIQYF	TGCAGTGCTAGAGAACAGGGAAACATTCAGTACTTC
TRBJ2-3	TRBV5-1	TRBD2	-	CASSSQSGANTQYF	TGCGCCAGCAGCTCTCAAAGCGGGGCAAATACGCAGTATTTT
TRBJ1-1	TRBV20-1	-	-	CSARGTVLGAEAFF	TGCAGTGCTAGGGGGACCGTCCTCGGGGCTGAAGCTTTCTTT
TRBJ2-1	TRBV10-3	-	few	CAIADLTTSSYNEQFF	TGTGCCATCGCAGACTTGACAACGAGCTCCTACAATGAGCAGTTCTTC
TRBJ2-1	TRBV5-6	TRBD2	few	CASSLGTSPDEQFF	TGTGCCAGCAGCTTGGGGACTAGCCCCGATGAGCAGTTCTTC
TRBJ2-7	TRBV11-2	-	-	CASSRGGQPGEQYF	TGTGCCAGCAGCCGGGGTGGACAGCCAGGAGAGCAGTACTTC
TRBJ1-5	TRBV27	TRBD1	few	CASSFGGGGGQPQHF	TGTGCCAGCAGTTTCGGGGGAGGGGGCGGCCAGCCCCAGCATTTT
TRBJ1-2	TRBV9	-	-	CASSTEEGNYGYTF	TGTGCCAGCAGCACAGAGGAGGGTAACTATGGCTACACCTTC
TRBJ1-1	TRBV5-1	-	few	CASSSDPTRVTEAFF	TGCGCCAGCAGCTCTGACCCGACCCGAGTCACTGAAGCTTTCTTT
TRBJ2-2	TRBV2	-	many	CASSEALLGKATGELFF	TGTGCCAGCAGTGAAGCGCTGCTGGGAAAGGCCACCGGGGAGCTGTTTTTT
TRBJ2-5	TRBV7-2	-	-	CASSLSLNQETQYF	TGTGCCAGCAGCTTAAGTCTGAATCAAGAGACCCAGTACTTC
TRBJ2-1	TRBV6-5	-	-	CASSYKVGRQFF	TGTGCCAGCAGTTATAAGGTGGGGAGGCAGTTCTTC